These 13 T cell receptor beta chains were sequenced from one sample in a study of blood T cell repertoires in COVID-19. Assay: immunoSEQ multiplex PCR; the TCRdb copy retains only in-frame clones and omits some. The sample has some 120,000 clones, about 81% seen once. Sequencing used peripheral blood. The source is a woman in her fifties or sixties with acute or convalescent COVID-19.

The chain uses TRBV2 and TRBJ2-1; 13 bases align to TRBD2. Germline V gene lookup returns CDR1 SNHLY and CDR2 FYNNEI. This CDR3 region has 14 residues. Unmatched junction bases numbered 3, after V lost 6 bases and J lost 7 bases. For the CDR3, the DNA is TGTGCCAGCAGCGGACTAGCGGGAGTTAATGAGCAGTTCTTC. Its protein is CASSGLAGVNEQFF.

The rearrangement uses TRBV15 and TRBJ1-4; no reliable D call. The CDR3 spans 15 residues. Trimming cost V 1 base and J 5 bases, with 11 bases left between them. Germline lookup yields CDR1 LNHNV and CDR2 YYDKDF (reference sequence). CDR3 protein: CATSRGYEQNEKLFF. The CDR3 DNA is TGTGCCACCAGCAGAGGATACGAACAGAATGAAAAACTGTTTTTT.

The J gene is TRBJ1-3, the V gene TRBV6-4; TRBD1 aligns across 8 bases. This CDR3 comprises 18 residues. Trimming took 2 bases from V and 0 from J; bases not matched to a gene: 9. Germline CDR1 is MRHNA and CDR2 is SNTAGT. CDR3 sequence reads: CASSDPGQVGSSGNTIYF. CDR3 sequence (DNA): TGTGCCAGCAGTGACCCGGGACAGGTAGGGAGCTCTGGAAACACCATATATTTT.

The rearrangement joins TRBV2 to TRBJ1-1; the match to TRBD1 covers 10 bases. CDR3 size: 13 residues. Trimming at V came to 5 bases and at J to 6 bases, leaving 3 bases not matched to a gene. Germline CDR1 is SNHLY and CDR2 is FYNNEI. The CDR3 DNA reads TGTGCCAGCAGTCGGGACAGGGGTGCTGAAGCTTTCTTT. Its protein is CASSRDRGAEAFF.

The chain has TRBV4-2 and TRBJ2-3; D unclear. The CDR3 is 15 amino acids. Germline CDR1 and CDR2: LGHNA and YNFKEQ. V shed 0 bases and J shed 2 bases, with 9 bases lying between them. CDR3 region: CASSQESYPTDTQYF. CDR3 nucleotides: TGTGCCAGCAGCCAAGAGAGCTACCCCACAGATACGCAGTATTTT.

The table lists this clone with a count of one. This chain connects TRBV7-9 to TRBJ1-6; tentatively, D is TRBD1 (5 bases). V was pared by 1 base and J by 5 bases, with 12 bases between. This CDR3 has 16 residues. The germline gives CDR1 SEHNR, CDR2 FQNEAQ (reference sequence). The CDR3 bases are TGTGCCAGCAGCTTAGGGACACTGCTAAATAATTCACCCCTCCACTTT. Its protein product is CASSLGTLLNNSPLHF.

CDR3 residues: CASSAGGNGEKLFF. DNA of the CDR3: TGTGCCAGCAGCGCCGGGGGAAACGGTGAAAAACTGTTTTTT. The chain is built from TRBV9 and TRBJ1-4; D is perhaps TRBD1 (5 bases). Deletions cut 3 bases from V and 7 bases from J, with 13 bases between. Germline V gene sequence: CDR1 SGDLS, CDR2 YYNGEE. The CDR3 has 14 residues.

The rearrangement uses TRBV6-1 and TRBJ2-1; 9 bases line up with TRBD2. V dropped 1 base and J dropped 7; count of bases not matched to a gene: 5. The CDR3 covers 15 residues. Germline CDR1 reads MNHNS; CDR2 reads SASEGT. The CDR3 loop is CASSEGSSGGNEQFF. The CDR3, as DNA: TGTGCCAGCAGTGAAGGGAGTAGCGGGGGAAATGAGCAGTTCTTC.

The V gene is TRBV4-1, the J gene TRBJ2-7; D not certain. V lost 0 bases, J lost 3 bases, and 3 bases lay in between. The germline V gene has CDR1 MGHRA and CDR2 YSYEKL. The CDR3 consists of 12 residues. This CDR3 reads CASSQDYYEQYF. The CDR3 DNA reads as TGCGCCAGCAGCCAAGATTACTACGAGCAGTACTTC.

The chain employs TRBV5-6 and TRBJ1-4, with a possible D match to TRBD1 (6 bases). Trimming stripped 3 bases from V and 3 bases from J, with 18 bases between. Looked up from germline, CDR1 is SGHDT and CDR2 is YYEEEE. The CDR3 consists of 17 residues. This CDR3 is CASSSTGNWYANEKLFF. CDR3 in DNA: TGTGCCAGCAGCTCAACAGGGAATTGGTACGCTAATGAAAAACTGTTTTTT.

DNA for the CDR3: TGCAGCGGAGGGGACAGCTTGATCTATGGCTACACCTTC. Translated: CSGGDSLIYGYTF. The chain is built from TRBV29-1 and TRBJ1-2, with 7 bases matching TRBD1. With V trimmed by 7 bases and J by 4 bases, 9 bases remained unmatched. The CDR3 totals 13 residues. Germline-derived CDR1 and CDR2 are SQVTM and ANQGSEA.

This clone was recorded only once. The V call is TRBV6-4, the J call TRBJ2-1; TRBD2 aligns across 10 bases. After removal of 6 bases from V and 6 bases from J, the junction contained 8 bases not matched to a gene. The germline V gene has CDR1 MRHNA and CDR2 SNTAGT. CDR3 length: 15 amino acids. CDR3 sequence: CASSLGSGGANEQFF. The CDR3 region has the DNA TGTGCCAGCAGCTTAGGGAGCGGGGGGGCCAATGAGCAGTTCTTC.

J is TRBJ1-5 and V is TRBV28; D unclear. This CDR3 is 15 amino acids long. CDR1 is MDHEN and CDR2 is SYDVKM in the germline V gene. V lost 4 bases and J 2 bases, leaving 12 bases between the germline ends. CDR3: CASSSHGNGNQPQHF. CDR3 nucleotides: TGTGCCAGCAGTTCCCACGGGAATGGCAATCAGCCCCAGCATTTT.